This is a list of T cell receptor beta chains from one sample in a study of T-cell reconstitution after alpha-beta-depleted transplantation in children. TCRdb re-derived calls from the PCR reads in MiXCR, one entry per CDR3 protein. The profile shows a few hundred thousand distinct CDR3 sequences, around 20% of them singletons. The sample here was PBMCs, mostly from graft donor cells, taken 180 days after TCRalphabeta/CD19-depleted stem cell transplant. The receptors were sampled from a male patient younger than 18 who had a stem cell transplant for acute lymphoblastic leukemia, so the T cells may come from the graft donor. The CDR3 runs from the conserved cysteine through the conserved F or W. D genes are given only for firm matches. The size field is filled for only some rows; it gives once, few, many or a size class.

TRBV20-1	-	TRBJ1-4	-	TGCAGTGCTAGAGACAGCTCACAAAATGAAAAACTGTTTTTT	CSARDSSQNEKLFF
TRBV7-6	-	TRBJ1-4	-	TGTGCCAGCAGCTTAAGACCTAATGAAAAACTGTTTTTT	CASSLRPNEKLFF
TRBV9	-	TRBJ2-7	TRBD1	TGTGCCAGCAGCGTAGGGGACAGCCACTACGAGCAGTACTTC	CASSVGDSHYEQYF
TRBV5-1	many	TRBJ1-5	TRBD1	TGCGCCAGCAGCGATCGGACAGGGGGGCGGCCCCAGCATTTT	CASSDRTGGRPQHF
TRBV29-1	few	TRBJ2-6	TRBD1	TGCAGCGTTGAAGATCTTACAGGGGTGGGAAACGTCCTGACTTTC	CSVEDLTGVGNVLTF
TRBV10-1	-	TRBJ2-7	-	TGCGCCAGCAGGAGGGCCGGACATCCCTACGAGCAGTACTTC	CASRRAGHPYEQYF
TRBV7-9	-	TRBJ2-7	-	TGTGCCAGCAGCCACCGGGCCCTATCCTACGAGCAGTACTTC	CASSHRALSYEQYF
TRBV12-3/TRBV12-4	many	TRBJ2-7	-	TGCGCCAGCAGCGCCGCCTACGAGCAGTACTTC	CASSAAYEQYF
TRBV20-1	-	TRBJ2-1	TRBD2	TGCAGTGCTAGAAGCATTAGCGGGGGTTACAATGAGCAGTTCTTC	CSARSISGGYNEQFF
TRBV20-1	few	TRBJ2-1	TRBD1	TGCAGTGCCAGACAGGGGTCCACTTACAATGAGCAGTTCTTC	CSARQGSTYNEQFF
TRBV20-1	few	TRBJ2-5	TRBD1	TGCAGTGCTATGAGACAGGGATTGAGGGAGACCCAGTACTTC	CSAMRQGLRETQYF
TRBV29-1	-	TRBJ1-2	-	TGCAGCGTTGAACAGGGGACCGCCTATGGCTACACCTTC	CSVEQGTAYGYTF
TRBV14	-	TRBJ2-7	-	TGTGCCAGCAGCCAAGATCTGTCCGGAGGGTCCTCCTACGAGCAGTACTTC	CASSQDLSGGSSYEQYF
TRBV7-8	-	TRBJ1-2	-	TGTGCCAGCAGCTCACTAGGGACTCACTATGGCTACACCTTC	CASSSLGTHYGYTF